The 9 T cell receptor beta chains in this list originate from one sample, sequenced in a study of cytomegalovirus exposure and HLA in healthy donors. Amplification used 60 Vbeta primers and 13 Jbeta primers. This table comes from immunoSEQ multiplex PCR, and its TCRdb copy is limited to in-frame clones, with some not included. This table holds 85,000 to 130,000 clones, more than 60% found once. The sample was PBMCs. The receptors shown here come from a man in his fifties or sixties in good health and CMV-seronegative.

As regards this clone: The sample carries other DNA sequences with the same CDR3. The V and J genes are TRBV6-1 and TRBJ2-5, with 12 bases that match TRBD2. V trimming: 4 bases; J trimming: 4 bases; junction bases outside the gene matches: 4. CDR1 is MNHNS, CDR2 SASEGT, per germline. This CDR3 is built from 15 residues. In nucleotides, the CDR3 is TGTGCCAGCAGTGCCCTAGCGGGGGGGCGAGAGACCCAGTACTTC. Translating it yields CASSALAGGRETQYF.

This clone was recorded only once. The chain recombines TRBV6-4 with TRBJ2-7; 15 bases map to TRBD2. The CDR3 has 16 amino acids. The V and J ends lost 7 bases and 7 bases, in that order; junction bases with no gene match: 11. CDR1 is MRHNA, CDR2 SNTAGT, per germline. CDR3 in DNA: TGTGCCAGCACCACAGGGACTAGCGGGGGGCCAATAGAGCAGTACTTC. Protein sequence: CASTTGTSGGPIEQYF.

V gene TRBV7-2 combines with J gene TRBJ2-1, with D hard to call. Germline CDR1 is SGHTA and CDR2 is FQGNSA. The CDR3 runs to 13 residues. Trimming removed 5 bases from V and 6 bases from J, with 11 bases in between. The CDR3 loop reads CASSTSLRNEQFF. The CDR3 bases are TGTGCCAGCAGCACGAGCTTGCGCAATGAGCAGTTCTTC.

The V call is TRBV19, the J call TRBJ2-2, with 8 bases that match TRBD2. Germline CDR1 LNHDA, CDR2 SQIVND (reference sequence). V was pared by 3 bases and J by 5 bases, with 8 bases of the junction left unmatched. This CDR3 is built from 16 residues. The CDR3 DNA reads as TGTGCCAGTAGTATTTATCTAGCGGGTCATACCGGGGAGCTGTTTTTT. As protein: CASSIYLAGHTGELFF.

J is TRBJ2-6 and V is TRBV23-1; TRBD1 matches at 9 bases. TRBV23-1 is marked as an open reading frame, function uncertain. V dropped 2 bases and J dropped 3; count of bases not matched to a gene: 2. The CDR3 extends over 16 amino acids. CDR3 DNA sequence: TGCGCCAGCAGTCAAGGGACAGGGCTTGGGGCCAACGTCCTGACTTTC. This encodes CASSQGTGLGANVLTF.

The chain employs TRBV5-1 and TRBJ1-2; D is unresolved. Germline V CDR1 and CDR2: SGHRS, YFSETQ. V shed 1 base and J shed 0 bases, with 4 bases lying between them. The CDR3 is 13 amino acids. CDR3 sequence reads: CASSLSANYGYTF. The CDR3 DNA reads TGCGCCAGCAGCTTGTCCGCTAACTATGGCTACACCTTC.

This clone has only a few counts. The chain has TRBV6-4 and TRBJ2-2; a possible D gene is TRBD1 (6 bases). The CDR3 sequence is 14 residues long. Germline CDR1 is MRHNA and CDR2 is SNTAGT. V gave up 5 bases and J gave up 3 bases, with 10 bases separating them. The DNA for the CDR3 is TGTGCCAGCAGTCTAGGGGGAGACACCGGGGAGCTGTTTTTT. This sequence encodes CASSLGGDTGELFF.

The gene calls are TRBV9 and TRBJ2-5; D is perhaps TRBD2 (5 bases). V lost 4 bases, J lost 2 bases, and 12 bases lay in between. This CDR3 spans 14 amino acids. Germline V gene lookup returns CDR1 SGDLS and CDR2 YYNGEE. The CDR3 nucleotides read TGTGCCAGCAGCCTAAGAGGACTTCAAGAGACCCAGTACTTC. This gives the protein CASSLRGLQETQYF.

The rearrangement uses TRBV19 and TRBJ2-1; 7 positions agree with TRBD2. The CDR3 spans 15 residues. Germline V gene sequence: CDR1 LNHDA, CDR2 SQIVND (reference sequence). V gave up 3 bases and J gave up 3 bases; unmatched junction bases: 5. DNA for the CDR3: TGTGCCAGTAGTATCGAGCGGGGTCGCTACAATGAGCAGTTCTTC. Amino acid sequence: CASSIERGRYNEQFF.